The rows below give T cell receptor beta chains drawn from one sample of a study of shared clonotypes between healthy human individuals. Clones were sequenced by immunoSEQ multiplex PCR, and TCRdb holds only the in-frame ones, with some missing. Here the sample spans some 2,100,000 clones, approximately 94% being singletons. The sample comprised naive CD4+ T cells sorted from blood. The receptor source for this set is a man aged 18 to 30 in good health. The CDR3 runs from the conserved cysteine through the conserved F or W. The D gene is left open where the match is weak. The size of a clone is reported for some rows only, either as once, few or many, or as a class for expanded clones.

cdr3_length: 13; j_call: TRBJ2-3; v_call: TRBV30; clone_size: NA; d_call: TRBD2; cdr3_aa: CAGRGLAGEGQYF; cdr3_nt: TGTGCCGGCCGAGGACTAGCGGGAGAGGGGCAGTATTTT
cdr3_length: 15; j_call: TRBJ1-6; v_call: TRBV15; clone_size: NA; d_call: NA; cdr3_aa: CATSRKGSHNSPLHF; cdr3_nt: TGTGCCACCAGCAGAAAGGGATCGCATAATTCACCCCTCCACTTT
cdr3_length: 13; j_call: TRBJ2-7; v_call: TRBV15; clone_size: NA; d_call: TRBD1; cdr3_aa: CATSGQGWYEQYF; cdr3_nt: TGTGCCACCAGCGGACAGGGTTGGTACGAGCAGTACTTC
cdr3_length: 13; j_call: TRBJ2-2; v_call: TRBV30; clone_size: NA; d_call: NA; cdr3_aa: CAWSFTTAGELFF; cdr3_nt: TGTGCCTGGAGTTTTACTACGGCCGGGGAGCTGTTTTTT
cdr3_length: 13; j_call: TRBJ2-7; v_call: TRBV18; clone_size: NA; d_call: TRBD1; cdr3_aa: CASSPRTGGEQYF; cdr3_nt: TGTGCCAGCTCACCAAGGACAGGGGGCGAGCAGTACTTC
cdr3_length: 13; j_call: TRBJ2-2; v_call: TRBV7-3; clone_size: NA; d_call: NA; cdr3_aa: CASKFGDTGELFF; cdr3_nt: TGTGCCAGCAAGTTCGGAGACACCGGGGAGCTGTTTTTT
cdr3_length: 16; j_call: TRBJ2-3; v_call: TRBV5-1; clone_size: once; d_call: TRBD1; cdr3_aa: CASSPPDRGQTDTQYF; cdr3_nt: TGCGCCAGCAGCCCGCCAGACAGGGGCCAGACAGATACGCAGTATTTT
cdr3_length: 16; j_call: TRBJ1-1; v_call: TRBV6-5; clone_size: NA; d_call: NA; cdr3_aa: CASSYSRVRLGTEAFF; cdr3_nt: TGTGCCAGCAGTTACTCGAGAGTGAGGTTGGGCACTGAAGCTTTCTTT
cdr3_length: 12; j_call: TRBJ2-5; v_call: TRBV7-2; clone_size: NA; d_call: NA; cdr3_aa: CASSLGWATQYF; cdr3_nt: TGTGCCAGCAGCCTAGGTTGGGCGACCCAGTACTTC
cdr3_length: 15; j_call: TRBJ2-2; v_call: TRBV7-9; clone_size: NA; d_call: NA; cdr3_aa: CASSLAPLASGELFF; cdr3_nt: TGTGCCAGCAGCTTAGCCCCCCTAGCGTCCGGGGAGCTGTTTTTT
cdr3_length: 14; j_call: TRBJ1-1; v_call: TRBV7-9; clone_size: once; d_call: NA; cdr3_aa: CASSSQGGRTEAFF; cdr3_nt: TGTGCCAGCAGCTCGCAAGGGGGGCGAACTGAAGCTTTCTTT
cdr3_length: 15; j_call: TRBJ1-2; v_call: TRBV2; clone_size: few; d_call: NA; cdr3_aa: CASSLIGVANYGYTF; cdr3_nt: TGTGCCAGCAGTTTAATAGGAGTCGCTAACTATGGCTACACCTTC
cdr3_length: 15; j_call: TRBJ2-3; v_call: TRBV7-7; clone_size: NA; d_call: TRBD1; cdr3_aa: CASSPGQGGTDTQYF; cdr3_nt: TGTGCTAGCAGCCCGGGACAGGGGGGAACAGATACGCAGTATTTT
cdr3_length: 16; j_call: TRBJ2-1; v_call: TRBV11-2; clone_size: NA; d_call: NA; cdr3_aa: CASSLAGAFSYNEQFF; cdr3_nt: TGTGCCAGCAGCTTAGCAGGGGCGTTCTCCTACAATGAGCAGTTCTTC
cdr3_length: 16; j_call: TRBJ2-3; v_call: TRBV6-4; clone_size: NA; d_call: NA; cdr3_aa: CASSPTGPPSTDTQYF; cdr3_nt: TGTGCCAGCAGCCCGACAGGTCCTCCTAGCACAGATACGCAGTATTTT
cdr3_length: 14; j_call: TRBJ2-3; v_call: TRBV5-4; clone_size: NA; d_call: NA; cdr3_aa: CASSQSSDTDTQYF; cdr3_nt: TGTGCCAGCAGCCAGTCCTCTGACACAGATACGCAGTATTTT